Included here is one T cell receptor (beta chain) sequence, with context. The CDR3 covers 15 residues. Germline assignment: CDR1 SGHKS and CDR2 YYEKEE (reference sequence). V lost 5 bases to trimming and J lost 5 bases; unmatched junction nucleotides: 6. The record originates from a study of blood T cell repertoires in COVID-19. The wider study: Samples came from the United States, Italy and Spain, spanning acute and convalescent COVID-19.

Sequenced by immunoSEQ multiplex PCR; TCRdb stores in-frame clones only, minus some. The sample includes fewer than 75,000 clones, 75% to 90% of them seen just once. The gene calls are TRBV5-5 and TRBJ2-2; 10 positions agree with TRBD1. The clonotype originates from a man in his fifties with active COVID-19. Input material: peripheral blood. The CDR3 DNA reads as TGTGCCAGCAGGTACGGGACAGGGGATACCGGGGAGCTGTTTTTT. It codes for CASRYGTGDTGELFF.